Ten or more counts support the clone carrying this T cell receptor beta chain. The antigen is undetermined. The authors built TCR beta libraries using iRepertoire HTBI primers and Arm-PCR of CDR3 regions. Using its own MiXCR run on the multiplex PCR reads, TCRdb lists one record per CDR3 protein. Counted here are about 310,000 distinct CDR3 sequences, 20% to 25% occurring once; the ten biggest clones make up more than 55%. These data belong to a study of regulatory T cells in long-lasting Graves disease. General study points: Persistent disease samples used TRBV28, TRBJ1-2 and TRBJ2-5 preferentially. Accuracy was perhaps lowered by the small sample size.

As to time point: persistent/refractory GD, antithyroid drugs over 5 years with positive TRAb. PBMC RNA served as the TCR library source. The CDR3 runs to 14 residues. V gave up 0 bases and J gave up 5 bases; unmatched junction bases: 1. CDR1 SGDLS and CDR2 YYNGEE come from the germline V gene. Sequenced here: peripheral blood mononuclear cells (PBMCs), sampled when the disease was refractory, from a patient treated with antithyroid drugs. V usage is TRBV9 and J usage is TRBJ2-5; 10 bases line up with TRBD2. This TCR was recovered from a female donor with Graves disease. DNA of the CDR3: TGTGCCAGCAGCGTAGGGGGACTAGCGGAGACCCAGTACTTC. This sequence encodes CASSVGGLAETQYF. The full variable domain, completed using reference TRBV9 and TRBJ2-5, is DSGVTQTPKHLITATGQRVTLRCSPRSGDLSVYWYQQSLDQGLQFLIQYYNGEERAKGNILERFSAQQFPDLHSELNLSSLELGDSALYFCASSVGGLAETQYFGPGTRLLVL.